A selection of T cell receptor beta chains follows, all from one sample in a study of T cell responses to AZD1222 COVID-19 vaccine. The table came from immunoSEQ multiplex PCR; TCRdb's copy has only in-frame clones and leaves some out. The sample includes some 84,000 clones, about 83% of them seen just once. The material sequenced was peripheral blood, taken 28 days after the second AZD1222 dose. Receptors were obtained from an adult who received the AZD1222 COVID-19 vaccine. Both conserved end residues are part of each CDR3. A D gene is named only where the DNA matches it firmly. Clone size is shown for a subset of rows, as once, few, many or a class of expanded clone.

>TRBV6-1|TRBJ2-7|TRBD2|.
TGTGCCAGCAGTGAAGGGCTAGCGGGGGGCTTCTCCTACGAGCAGTACTTC
CASSEGLAGGFSYEQYF
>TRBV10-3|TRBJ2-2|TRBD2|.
TGTGCCATCAGTGACAGACTAGCGGGGGTGAACACCGGGGAGCTGTTTTTT
CAISDRLAGVNTGELFF
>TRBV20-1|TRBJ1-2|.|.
TGCAGTGTAATCTCGTCTTTGGGCTACACCTTC
CSVISSLGYTF
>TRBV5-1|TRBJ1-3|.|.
TGCGCCAGCAGCAGGGACTCAACAGGGTCTGGAAACACCATATATTTT
CASSRDSTGSGNTIYF
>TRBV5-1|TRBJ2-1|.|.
TGCGCCAGCAGCTGGACAGAATCTTCCTACAATGAGCAGTTCTTC
CASSWTESSYNEQFF
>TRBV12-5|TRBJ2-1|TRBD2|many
TGTGCTAGTGGTCCCGGACTAGCGGGGAGCTCCTACAATGAGCAGTTCTTC
CASGPGLAGSSYNEQFF
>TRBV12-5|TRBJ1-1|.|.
TGTGCTAGTGGTCCACGCTTCGACAGTGAAGCTTTCTTT
CASGPRFDSEAFF
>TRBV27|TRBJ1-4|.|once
TGTGCCAGCAGTTGGGAGGGTAGTCGGGAAAAACTGTTTTTT
CASSWEGSREKLFF
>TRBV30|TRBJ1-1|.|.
TGTGCCTGGAGGGACAGCCTATACACTGAAGCTTTCTTT
CAWRDSLYTEAFF
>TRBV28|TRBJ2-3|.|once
TGTGCCAGCAGCCTTGTCCCTCCCGGGGTTATTGATACGCAGTATTTT
CASSLVPPGVIDTQYF
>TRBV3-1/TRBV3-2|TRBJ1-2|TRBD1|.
TGTGCCAGCAGCCATCACCCGGGACAGGGAATTCACTATGGCTACACCTTC
CASSHHPGQGIHYGYTF
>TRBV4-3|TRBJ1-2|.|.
TGCGCCAGCAGCCAAGATCTAGGGGGCTATGGCTACACCTTC
CASSQDLGGYGYTF
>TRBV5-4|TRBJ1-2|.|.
TGTGCCAGCAGCTTGGAAGGCCCCGTGACAACGGGCTACACCTTC
CASSLEGPVTTGYTF
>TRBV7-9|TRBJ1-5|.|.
TGTGCCAGCAGCTTCGGACAAGGCAATCAGCCCCAGCATTTT
CASSFGQGNQPQHF
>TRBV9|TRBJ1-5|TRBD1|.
TGTGCCAGCAGCCCTACAGGGGGCGGGTATCAGCCCCAGCATTTT
CASSPTGGGYQPQHF
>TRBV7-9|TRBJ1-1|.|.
TGTGCCAGCAGCTTGTCAGGGAGCACTGAAGCTTTCTTT
CASSLSGSTEAFF
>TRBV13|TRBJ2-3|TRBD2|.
TGTGCCAGCAGCTTATTCTCGAGTCTAGCGGGGGTGGATACGCAGTATTTT
CASSLFSSLAGVDTQYF
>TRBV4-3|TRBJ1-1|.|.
TGCGCCAGCAGCCAAGTCAGGGCGGACGCTGAAGCTTTCTTT
CASSQVRADAEAFF
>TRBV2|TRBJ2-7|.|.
TGTGCCAGCACGAAACAGGGATTGAATAACTACGAGCAGTACTTC
CASTKQGLNNYEQYF
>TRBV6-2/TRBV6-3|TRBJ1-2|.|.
TGTGCCAGCAGTCCCCCGGACAGTCATGGCTACACCTTC
CASSPPDSHGYTF
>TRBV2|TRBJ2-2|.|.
TGTGCCAGCAGTGAAGCGGTTAGCGCAACGAACACCGGGGAGCTGTTTTTT
CASSEAVSATNTGELFF
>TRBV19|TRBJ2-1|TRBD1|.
TGTGCCAGTAGTATAGTTCCGGGACAGGGGGACAATGAGCAGTTCTTC
CASSIVPGQGDNEQFF
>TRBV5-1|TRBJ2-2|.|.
TGCGCCAGCTCCCGGGAAATTAACACCGGGGAGCTGTTTTTT
CASSREINTGELFF
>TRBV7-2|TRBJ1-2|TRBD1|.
TGTGCCAGCAGCGCCCGGACAGGGGGACTTGGTGGTGGCTACACCTTC
CASSARTGGLGGGYTF
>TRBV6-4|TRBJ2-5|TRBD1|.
TGTGCCAGCAGCCGGGACAGGGGTGAGACCCAGTACTTC
CASSRDRGETQYF
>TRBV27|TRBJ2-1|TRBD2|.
TGTGCCAGCAGTAAATTAGCGGGGGGCCTCAACAATGAGCAGTTCTTC
CASSKLAGGLNNEQFF
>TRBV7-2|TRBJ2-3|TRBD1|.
TGTGCCAGCAGCTTTACCGGACAGGGTCGGGATACGCAGTATTTT
CASSFTGQGRDTQYF
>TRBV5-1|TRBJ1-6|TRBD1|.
TGCGCCAGCAGCGAAGGACAGGGTGATGGTTCACCCCTCCACTTT
CASSEGQGDGSPLHF
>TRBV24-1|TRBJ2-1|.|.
TGTGCCACCAGTGACTCCCTAGGCAGGGAGAATGAGCAGTTCTTC
CATSDSLGRENEQFF
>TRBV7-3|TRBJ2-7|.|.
TGTGCCAGCAGCGCCCAGGCAGGACAGCCCTACGAGCAGTACTTC
CASSAQAGQPYEQYF
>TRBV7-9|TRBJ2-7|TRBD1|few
TGTGCCAGCAGCTTCCCGGGACAGGGGGAGATTTACGAGCAGTACTTC
CASSFPGQGEIYEQYF
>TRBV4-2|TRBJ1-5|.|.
TGTGCCAGCAGCCAAGTAGGCAGCTTTTCGCCCCAGCATTTT
CASSQVGSFSPQHF
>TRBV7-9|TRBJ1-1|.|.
TGTGCCAGCAGCTTATTGGGGATTAACACTGAAGCTTTCTTT
CASSLLGINTEAFF
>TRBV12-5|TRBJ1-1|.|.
TGTGCTAGTGGTTTGGTAACCCAGTCGACTGAAGCTTTCTTT
CASGLVTQSTEAFF
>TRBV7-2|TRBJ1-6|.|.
TGTGCCAGCAGCTTAGGCCCTACGGGACTCCTTGGGTCACCCCTCCACTTT
CASSLGPTGLLGSPLHF
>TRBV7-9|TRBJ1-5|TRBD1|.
TGTGCCAGCAGCCCGCGAGGGGACAGTAGCAATCAGCCCCAGCATTTT
CASSPRGDSSNQPQHF
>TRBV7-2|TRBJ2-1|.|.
TGTGCCAGCAGCTTAGTCTATGAGCAGTTCTTC
CASSLVYEQFF
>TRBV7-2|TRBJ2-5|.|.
TGTGCCAGCAGCTTCGCAGGGGTGGGGGAGACCCAGTACTTC
CASSFAGVGETQYF
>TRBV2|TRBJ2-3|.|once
TGTGCCAGCTCCAGCGAGGTCACAGATACGCAGTATTTT
CASSSEVTDTQYF
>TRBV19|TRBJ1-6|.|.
TGTGCCAGTAGTGGGGATTCACCCCTCCACTTT
CASSGDSPLHF
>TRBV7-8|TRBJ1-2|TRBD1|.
TGTGCCACCCGGGCAGGGGGCGGCTATGGCTACACCTTC
CATRAGGGYGYTF
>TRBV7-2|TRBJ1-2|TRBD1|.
TGTGCCAGCAGTCCGGACAGGGGCTATGGCTACACCTTC
CASSPDRGYGYTF
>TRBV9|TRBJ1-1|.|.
TGTGCCAGCAGCGTAGTTACTGGAGGGGGGGCTGAAGCTTTCTTT
CASSVVTGGGAEAFF
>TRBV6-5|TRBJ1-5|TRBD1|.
TGTGCCAGCAATCCACAGGGGGGAGGCAATCAGCCCCAGCATTTT
CASNPQGGGNQPQHF
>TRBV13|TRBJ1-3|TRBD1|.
TGTGCCAGCAGCCGAGGGACAGCGATGGATCAGGGAAACACCATATATTTT
CASSRGTAMDQGNTIYF
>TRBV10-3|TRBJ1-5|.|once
TGTGCCATCAGTGATCTCGAGGGTAGGGGAATCCGTCATCAGCCCCAGCATTTT
CAISDLEGRGIRHQPQHF
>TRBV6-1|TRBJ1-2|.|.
TGTGCCAGCAGTGATTTTGGTAACTATGGCTACACCTTC
CASSDFGNYGYTF
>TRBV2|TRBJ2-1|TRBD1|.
TGTGCCAGCAGTGATAGCCAGGGGGCGGGCAATGAGCAGTTCTTC
CASSDSQGAGNEQFF
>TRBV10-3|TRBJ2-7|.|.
TGTGCCATCCAGGGGTCCTACGAGCAGTACTTC
CAIQGSYEQYF
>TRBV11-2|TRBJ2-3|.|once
TGTGCCAGCAGCACTGGAGGAAGAGATACGCAGTATTTT
CASSTGGRDTQYF
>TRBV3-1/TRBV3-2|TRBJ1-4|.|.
TGTGCCAGCAGCCAATATCCAGGCCTTAATGAAAAACTGTTTTTT
CASSQYPGLNEKLFF
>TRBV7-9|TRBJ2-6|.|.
TGTGCCAGCAGCGCTGACACCGGGGCCAACGTCCTGACTTTC
CASSADTGANVLTF
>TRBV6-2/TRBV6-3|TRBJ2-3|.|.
TGTGCCAGCAGTTACTCTCGGTCAGCCTTCTTCACAGATACGCAGTATTTT
CASSYSRSAFFTDTQYF
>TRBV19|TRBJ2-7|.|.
TGTGCCAGTAGTATGGAGGGGGCCTTTTACGAGCAGTACTTC
CASSMEGAFYEQYF
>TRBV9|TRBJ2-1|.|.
TGTGCCAGCAGCCGGGACTCGACCTACAATGAGCAGTTCTTC
CASSRDSTYNEQFF
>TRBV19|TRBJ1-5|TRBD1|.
TGTGCCAGTAGCCAGACAGGGTTTCATCAGCCCCAGCATTTT
CASSQTGFHQPQHF
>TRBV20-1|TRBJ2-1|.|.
TGCAGTGAAGGGACCCCCAATGAGCAGTTCTTC
CSEGTPNEQFF
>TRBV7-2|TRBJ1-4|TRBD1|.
TGTGCCAGCAGCGTACAGGGGGCGCGAAGTGAAAAACTGTTTTTT
CASSVQGARSEKLFF
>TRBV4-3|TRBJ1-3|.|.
TGCGCCAGCAGCCAAGATCTAAGGGACACCATATATTTT
CASSQDLRDTIYF
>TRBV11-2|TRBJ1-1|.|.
TGTGCCAGCAGCTCACAGCCAGGGCGGGAAACTGAAGCTTTCTTT
CASSSQPGRETEAFF